These 3 T cell receptor beta chains were sequenced from one sample in a study of T cell responses to AZD1222 COVID-19 vaccine. Some clones are missing from TCRdb's copy, which holds only in-frame ones; the method was immunoSEQ multiplex PCR. The sample has some 94,000 clones; about nine tenths are singletons. Material: peripheral blood, obtained 28 days after the second AZD1222 dose. The source of these receptors is an adult who received the AZD1222 COVID-19 vaccine.

The chain recombines TRBV27 with TRBJ2-3; 9 bases agree with TRBD1. Per germline, CDR1 MNHEY and CDR2 SMNVEV (reference sequence). Trimming cost V 6 bases and J 8 bases; bases outside gene matches: 15. The CDR3 is 16 residues long. The CDR3 DNA follows: TGTGCCAGCAGAATGGGACAGGGCACACCACTTGTTACGCAGTATTTT. Amino acid sequence: CASRMGQGTPLVTQYF.

The J gene is TRBJ2-3, the V gene TRBV7-3, with D maybe TRBD1 (6 bases). V lost 3 bases to trimming and J lost 5 bases, with 12 bases between them. The CDR3 spans 14 residues. CDR1 is SGHTA and CDR2 is FQGTGA in the germline V gene. The CDR3 DNA reads TGTGCCAGCAGCTTCCGGCAGGGGAGAGATACGCAGTATTTT. The encoded protein is CASSFRQGRDTQYF.

The gene calls are TRBV27 and TRBJ2-7; D is uncertain. Germline V gene sequence: CDR1 MNHEY, CDR2 SMNVEV (reference sequence). V shed 2 bases and J shed 6 bases, with 14 bases lying between them. The CDR3 runs to 14 residues. CDR3 nucleotide sequence: TGTGCCAGCAGTTTAGGGCTAGTTAGTGGCGAGCAGTACTTC. Its protein product is CASSLGLVSGEQYF.